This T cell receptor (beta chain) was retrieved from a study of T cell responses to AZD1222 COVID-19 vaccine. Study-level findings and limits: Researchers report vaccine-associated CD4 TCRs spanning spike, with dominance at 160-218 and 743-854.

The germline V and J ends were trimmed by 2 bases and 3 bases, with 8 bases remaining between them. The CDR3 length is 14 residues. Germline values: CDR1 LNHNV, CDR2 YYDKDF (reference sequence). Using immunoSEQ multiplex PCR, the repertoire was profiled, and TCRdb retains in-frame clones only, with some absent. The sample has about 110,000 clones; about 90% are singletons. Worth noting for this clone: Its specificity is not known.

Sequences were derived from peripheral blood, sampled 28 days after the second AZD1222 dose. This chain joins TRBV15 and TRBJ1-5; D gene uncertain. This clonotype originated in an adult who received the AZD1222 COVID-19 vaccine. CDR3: CATSRLDVNQPQHF. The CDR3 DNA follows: TGTGCCACCAGCAGACTCGACGTCAATCAGCCCCAGCATTTT.